Below are 18 T cell receptor beta chains sequenced from a single sample in a study of CD8+CD57+ T cells in acquired aplastic anemia. Patients selected for sequencing had displayed CD8+CD57+ cell expansion by flow cytometry. Genomic DNA templated the TCR beta VDJ and CDR3 profiling. Via MiXCR, TCRdb re-called the reads, giving one row per CDR3 protein. This sample carries about 98,000 distinct CDR3 sequences, around 62% of them seen once, and the ten largest clones take about 62%. The sequencing sample was made of sorted CD4+, CD8+, or CD8+CD57+ T cells (not recorded which) from PBMCs. These TCRs come from a human donor with aplastic anemia.

This clonotype has just a few counts. Its ends do not fully match the called genes, so a read error is possible. The chain uses TRBV7-9 and TRBJ1-6; D is ambiguous. Germline assignment: CDR1 SEHNR and CDR2 FQNEAQ (reference sequence). This CDR3 has 13 residues. CDR3: CAGSLGLESPLHF. The CDR3, as DNA: TGTGCCGGCAGCTTAGGACTTGAGTCACCCCTCCACTTT.

DNA for the CDR3: TGTGCCAGCAGCTTGGGAGGGTTCAACGGGGAGCTGTTTTTT. This codes for CASSLGGFNGELFF. The chain combines TRBV5-6 with TRBJ2-2; the D gene is possibly TRBD2 (5 bases). Germline CDR1 SGHDT, CDR2 YYEEEE. With 0 bases removed from V and 7 bases from J, the gap between germline ends came to 10 bases. CDR3 length equals 14 residues.

Ten or more counts support this clonotype. The chain carries TRBV9 and TRBJ2-7; tentative D call: TRBD1 (9 bases). Germline CDR1 and CDR2: SGDLS and YYNGEE. The ends were cut back, 3 bases at V and 2 bases at J, with 18 bases in the middle. The CDR3 length is 16 residues. CDR3 in DNA: TGTGCCAGCAGCGCGGGGGGGGACAGGGAGACCTACGAGCAGTACTTC. Its protein product is CASSAGGDRETYEQYF.

The rearrangement joins TRBV19 to TRBJ2-3; no firm D call. The CDR3 consists of 11 residues. Trimming cost V 3 bases and J 4 bases, with 2 bases left between them. CDR1 LNHDA and CDR2 SQIVND come from the germline V gene (reference sequence). The CDR3 region has the DNA TGTGCCAGTAGTATGGCAGATACGCAGTATTTT. Its translation is CASSMADTQYF.

CDR3: CASSVRGTVNTEAFF. The CDR3 DNA reads TGTGCCAGTAGTGTCCGGGGGACGGTGAACACTGAAGCTTTCTTT. V gene TRBV19 combines with J gene TRBJ1-1; D might be TRBD1 (5 bases). This CDR3 comprises 15 residues. V was cut by 5 bases and J by 0 bases, with 13 bases left in between. CDR1 and CDR2 (germline): LNHDA, SQIVND (reference sequence).

This rearrangement joins TRBV2 to TRBJ2-2, with D perhaps TRBD1 (6 bases). In germline, CDR1 is SNHLY, CDR2 FYNNEI. CDR3 length: 13 amino acids. The V end was cut by 10 bases, the J end by 4 bases, with 13 bases between. The CDR3 protein is CAITGTVTGELFF. CDR3 in DNA: TGTGCCATTACAGGGACGGTCACCGGGGAGCTGTTTTTT.

CDR3 protein: CASSTTGVSNQPQHF. DNA of the CDR3: TGTGCCAGCAGCACGACAGGGGTGAGCAATCAGCCCCAGCATTTT. The chain carries TRBV7-9 and TRBJ1-5, with 8 bases fitting TRBD1. The CDR3 has 15 residues. Germline CDR1 SEHNR, CDR2 FQNEAQ (reference sequence). The ends lost 5 bases at V and 1 base at J; junction bases unmatched: 4.

This chain links TRBV11-2 with TRBJ2-7; 7 bases are a match to TRBD1. The CDR3 runs to 16 residues. Germline trimming cut 5 bases from V and 3 bases from J; bases unmatched to any gene: 13. The V gene's germline CDR1 is SGHAT and CDR2 FQNNGV. CDR3: CASSIWTGKSGYEQYF. Here the CDR3 DNA reads TGTGCCAGCAGCATCTGGACAGGTAAAAGTGGCTACGAGCAGTACTTC.

Only a few counts were recorded for this clonotype. The genes are TRBV2 and TRBJ1-2; tentative D call: TRBD1 (5 bases). Germline loops: CDR1 SNHLY, CDR2 FYNNEI. This CDR3 contains 14 residues. V was clipped by 3 bases and J by 5 bases, with 13 bases between them. CDR3 in DNA: TGTGCCAGCAGTGAGCCAGGGACGAATTATGGCTACACCTTC. It encodes CASSEPGTNYGYTF.

The rearrangement links TRBV7-6 to TRBJ2-5; 7 bases map to TRBD1. The V gene end was trimmed by 5 bases and the J gene end by 2 bases; junction bases not matched to a gene: 8. This CDR3 has 15 residues. Per the germline V gene, CDR1 is SGHVS and CDR2 is FNYEAQ. This CDR3 reads CASSMEGTAQETQYF. Here the CDR3 DNA reads TGTGCCAGCAGCATGGAAGGGACAGCTCAAGAGACCCAGTACTTC.

This clonotype was seen only a few times. The rearrangement links TRBV25-1 to TRBJ2-3, with D possibly being TRBD1 (5 bases). The germline V gene has CDR1 MGHDK and CDR2 SYGVNS. The CDR3 has 15 residues. V lost 6 bases and J lost 3, with 16 bases in between. In nucleotides, the CDR3 is TGTGCCAGCAGCTTAGTGAATCAGGGTACAGATACGCAGTATTTT. It codes for CASSLVNQGTDTQYF.

This clonotype has a single count. The chain recombines TRBV6-5 with TRBJ1-2; 7 bases match TRBD1. Germline lookup yields CDR1 MNHEY and CDR2 SVGAGI. Trimming cost V 2 bases and J 6 bases; bases outside gene matches: 6. The CDR3 runs 14 residues. The CDR3 nucleotides are TGTGCCAGCAGTTACGTCGCAGGGGGTGATGGCTACACCTTC. Protein sequence: CASSYVAGGDGYTF.

This clonotype was seen ten or more times. V gene TRBV7-9 combines with J gene TRBJ2-7, with D tentatively TRBD2 (5 bases). CDR1 and CDR2 (germline): SEHNR, FQNEAQ (reference sequence). Trimming removed 5 bases at V and 4 bases at J, with 9 bases between. The CDR3 length is 12 residues. In nucleotides, the CDR3 is TGTGCCAGCAGCAGGACTGCATACGAGCAGTACTTC. Protein product: CASSRTAYEQYF. The full variable domain, completed using reference TRBV7-9 and TRBJ2-7, is DTGVSQNPRHKITKRGQNVTFRCDPISEHNRLYWYRQTLGQGPEFLTYFQNEAQLEKSRLLSDRFSAERPKGSFSTLEIQRTEQGDSAMYLCASSRTAYEQYFGPGTRLTVT.

This clonotype was seen repeatedly, ten times or more. The chain couples TRBV5-8 to TRBJ2-1; D ambiguous. The CDR3 covers 12 residues. The germline V gene encodes CDR1 SGHTS and CDR2 YDEGEE. With 9 bases removed from V and 9 bases from J, the gap between germline ends came to 16 bases. The CDR3 spells CATRFFLGEQFF. The CDR3 nucleotides read TGTGCCACCCGCTTTTTTTTGGGTGAGCAGTTCTTC. Full variable domain (rest looked up from reference TRBV5-8 and TRBJ2-1): EAGVTQSPTHLIKTRGQQATLRCSPISGHTSVYWYQQALGLGLQFLLWYDEGEERNRGNFPPRFSGRQFPNYSSELNVNALELEDSALYLCATRFFLGEQFFGPGTRLTVL.

A single count supports this clonotype. The CDR3 reads CRPGDEQFF. The CDR3 DNA reads TGCAGGCCCGGGGATGAGCAGTTCTTC. This chain links TRBV20-1 with TRBJ2-1; perhaps TRBD2 as D (5 bases). This CDR3 region has 9 residues. The germline gives CDR1 DFQATT, CDR2 SNEGSKA (reference sequence).

The chain links TRBV2 to TRBJ2-7, with 7 bases fitting TRBD2. The junction had 11 bases not matched to a gene; V was cut back by 8 bases and J by 7 bases. This CDR3 comprises 13 residues. From germline, CDR1 is SNHLY and CDR2 FYNNEI. CDR3 loop: CASVDGTIWEQYF. The CDR3 region has the DNA TGTGCCAGCGTTGACGGGACTATTTGGGAGCAGTACTTC.

The chain couples TRBV15 to TRBJ2-7; 7 nucleotides align to TRBD1. This CDR3 is 15 amino acids long. Unmatched junction bases numbered 9, after V lost 2 bases and J lost 5 bases. Germline V lookup: CDR1 LNHNV, CDR2 YYDKDF (reference sequence). The CDR3 DNA sequence: TGTGCCACCAGCAGACTGACAGGGTTTAGGCACGAGCAGTACTTC. Residues: CATSRLTGFRHEQYF.

This clonotype was found a few times. The V gene is TRBV10-3, the J gene TRBJ2-1; 7 bases are shared with TRBD1. There are 16 residues in the CDR3. With V trimmed by 2 bases and J by 4 bases, 8 bases remained unmatched. The germline V gene encodes CDR1 ENHRY and CDR2 SYGVKD. CDR3 bases: TGTGCCATCAGTGAGCCGGGACAGTCTTTTTACAATGAGCAGTTCTTC. Encoded protein: CAISEPGQSFYNEQFF.